This TCR beta chain was captured by sequencing in a study of T-cell memory formation after mild COVID-19 listed by TCRdb under 2021. Regarding the research as a whole: TCR sequence clusters from the two donors were found to be largely donor specific. Longitudinal TCRalpha and TCRbeta repertoire sequencing tracked T-cell clones expanding and contracting after mild COVID-19 in two donors. Two young, previously healthy adult volunteers made up the cohort, one male and one female.

From the germline V gene, CDR1 is MRHNA and CDR2 is SNTAGT. The CDR3 starts with the cysteine, ends with the phenylalanine, and has 14 residues. Only the CDR3 region is kept as DNA, spanning 42 bases read in frame from base 1. The junction carries 9 bases between V and J, which are trimmed by 2 bases and 3 bases respectively. Ficoll-Paque density gradient centrifugation was used to isolate PBMCs. Sequencing was carried out with an Illumina NovaSeq 6000. TCRalpha and TCRbeta cDNA libraries were constructed by 5'RACE with constant-segment primers, with sample barcodes and unique molecular identifiers being introduced. Trizol reagent was used to extract RNA from every sample. Amplification of the libraries took two PCR steps, and the second step added a second sample barcode plus Illumina TruSeq adapters. Libraries were sequenced on an Illumina NovaSeq with 2 x 150 bp paired-end reads. Per the authors' processing: Demultiplexing of reads and collapsing into UMI-guided consensus sequences were performed with migec v1.2.7. Using mixcr v2.1.11, UMI consensuses were aligned to TRA and TRB V and J templates and then assembled into clonotypes. A clonotype was counted as expanded or contracted only if both edgeR and NoisET called the change significant, with noise models trained on biological replicates. For edgeR calls, the thresholds were a false discovery rate-adjusted p below 0.01 and a log2 fold-change of 1. As an exploratory analysis of dynamics, max-normalized trajectories of the 1000 most abundant clonotypes were examined by PCA with hierarchical clustering. Each responding clone was given a CD4 or CD8 phenotype based on the CD4+ and CD8+ repertoires, which had been sequenced separately. Using fastp trimming at Q25 and MiXCR clonotype assembly, TCRdb reanalyzed the public sequencing data and kept in-frame beta chains. One record per CDR3 amino acid sequence lists the most common genes and DNA. The V and J calls, along with clone size, are taken from TCRdb and not from the paper's own processing. Across this sample there are approximately 450,000 distinct CDR3 sequences, with about 18% seen only once. The top ten clones comprise around 12% of the sample.

Results the study describes overall, beyond this receptor: The detection of some responding clones in pre-infection memory suggests that pre-existing cross-reactive memory T cells joined the SARS-CoV-2 response. Contracting CD4+ clones were found mainly in CM and EM memory subsets, while CD8+ clones were enriched in EMRA. The second-wave clones that peaked on day 37 were not confirmed to be SARS-CoV-2 specific. From day 15 to 85, contracting clones showed balanced CD4/CD8 phenotypes, whereas a second wave of clones that expanded from day 15 to 37 leaned towards CD4+. Only a couple of mild cases were covered in the study, and larger cohorts including severe cases with pre-infection samples were considered necessary.

This clonotype has more than one count but fewer than ten. What this receptor recognizes is not known. Base qualities are missing; no much larger clone stands one base away. The rearranged segments are TRBV6-4 and TRBJ2-3, and possibly TRBD2, on 6 matching bases. The sequence derives from an adult woman who had mild COVID-19 (a few samples of this study predate the infection). The sample titles of this study are shuffled in the database, so cell type and time point are left out; the donor was told from shared clones. The sample consisted of PBMCs or a T cell subset sorted from them (not recorded which). The sequence in DNA is TGTGCCAGCAGTGACGACGGGGGAACAGATACGCAGTATTTT. Its translation is CASSDDGGTDTQYF.